This T cell receptor (beta chain) is from a study of T cells in Graves' hyperthyroidism and ophthalmopathy. Authors of the study amplified TCR beta CDR3 regions from RNA transcripts. In the first-round RT-PCR of the TCR CDR3, the HTBI primer set was used. A single record per CDR3 protein comes from TCRdb applying MiXCR to the multiplex PCR reads. The sample includes 250,000 to 300,000 distinct CDR3 sequences, roughly 14% of them seen just once. Details on this clonotype: A read error may be the cause here, since a much bigger clone is one base away.

This CDR3 contains 16 residues. The V gene's germline CDR1 is MNHEY and CDR2 SVGAGI. Deletions cut 0 bases from V and 4 bases from J, with 15 bases between. The sample was blood. The origin of this receptor is a woman in her 30s with Graves' hyperthyroidism that later progressed to Graves' ophthalmopathy. The chain links TRBV6-5 to TRBJ1-1, with D perhaps matching TRBD1 (6 bases). The CDR3 sequence: CASSYSIGGASTEAFF. CDR3 nucleotides: TGTGCCAGCAGTTACTCCATTGGGGGGGCGAGCACTGAAGCTTTCTTT.